Presented here are 29 T cell receptor beta chains from one specimen sequenced in a study of blood T cell repertoires in COVID-19 (dated by TCRdb to 2018 to 2020). Libraries were constructed by the immunoSEQ multiplex PCR assay. TCRdb took this table from immuneACCESS and kept in-frame rearrangements with V and J called. Such tables lack part of the clones; where checked against another copy, unresolved V genes explain under half of the gap, and the rest is unexplained. This sample has roughly 66,000 clones in its table, and about 90% of those were observed once. In total, the top ten clones hold about an eighth of the sample. Sequencing was done on a sample of peripheral blood. These receptors were taken from a human donor with active COVID-19. The donor label of this sample is uncertain.

V and J are TRBV28 and TRBJ1-6; D gene unclear. Germline V lookup: CDR1 MDHEN, CDR2 SYDVKM. The CDR3 is made up of 12 amino acids. Trimming took 10 bases from V and 6 from J, leaving 10 bases between them. The CDR3, as DNA: TGTGCCATCGCCCGGGTTAATTCACCCCTCCACTTT. Translating gives CAIARVNSPLHF.

This chain connects TRBV7-2 to TRBJ2-7, with 7 bases aligning to TRBD1. This CDR3 region has 15 residues. J was trimmed by 2 bases and V by 4 bases; bases with no gene match: 8. Germline CDR1 SGHTA, CDR2 FQGNSA. The CDR3 here is CASSSQGPIAYEQYF. DNA for the CDR3: TGTGCCAGCAGCTCACAGGGGCCAATCGCCTACGAGCAGTACTTC.

This rearrangement joins TRBV4-3 to TRBJ2-2; D unresolved. Deletions cut 4 bases from V and 6 bases from J, with 12 bases between. The CDR3 sequence is 14 residues long. In germline, CDR1 is LGHNA, CDR2 YSLEER. The CDR3 protein is CASSPQWSAGELFF. The CDR3 DNA reads as TGCGCCAGCAGCCCTCAATGGTCGGCCGGGGAGCTGTTTTTT.

This chain connects TRBV5-1 to TRBJ2-7; 10 bases match TRBD2. From germline, CDR1 is SGHRS and CDR2 YFSETQ. This CDR3 region has 15 residues. V was clipped by 4 bases and J by 3 bases; unmatched bases: 7. The CDR3 loop is CASSGASGSFYEQYF. CDR3 nucleotides: TGCGCCAGCAGCGGCGCTAGCGGGAGCTTCTACGAGCAGTACTTC.

The chain uses TRBV6-5 and TRBJ1-1; D possibly corresponds to TRBD1 (5 bases). Germline CDR1 MNHEY, CDR2 SVGAGI. V lost 4 bases and J 1 base, leaving 10 bases between the germline ends. This CDR3 has 14 residues. The CDR3 bases are TGTGCCAGCAGTTTTGCCAGGGAGAACACTGAAGCTTTCTTT. Translated, it gives CASSFARENTEAFF.

This rearrangement joins TRBV5-1 to TRBJ2-5; 12 bases map to TRBD2. The junction had 13 bases not matched to a gene; V was cut back by 4 bases and J by 6 bases. Germline CDR1 and CDR2: SGHRS and YFSETQ. The CDR3 is 17 amino acids. CDR3 amino acids: CASSRLAGEQGGQTQYF. In DNA, the CDR3 is TGCGCCAGCAGCAGACTAGCGGGAGAGCAGGGGGGGCAGACCCAGTACTTC.

This clone appeared a single time. This CDR3 reads CASSAYRNEKLFF. CDR3 coding DNA: TGTGCCAGCAGTGCCTACAGAAATGAAAAACTGTTTTTT. The gene calls are TRBV6-4 and TRBJ1-4; D gene unclear. Between the trimmed V and J ends, which lost 4 bases and 5 bases, there was a span of 8 bases. The CDR3 consists of 13 residues. The germline V gene has CDR1 MRHNA and CDR2 SNTAGT.

The chain recombines TRBV4-3 with TRBJ2-2; 10 nucleotides line up with TRBD2. The length of the CDR3 is 18 residues. The germline CDR1 and CDR2 sequences are LGHNA and YSLEER. V trimming: 4 bases; J trimming: 2 bases; junction bases outside the gene matches: 10. Written as DNA, the CDR3 is TGCGCCAGCAGCCCCCGCCTAGCGGGAGTAGTCAACACCGGGGAGCTGTTTTTT. Translation: CASSPRLAGVVNTGELFF.

This clone has only one observation. The chain recombines TRBV15 with TRBJ1-6; D is unclear. There are 16 residues in the CDR3. The V and J ends lost 4 bases and 3 bases respectively, with 13 bases between them. The V gene's germline CDR1 is LNHNV and CDR2 YYDKDF (reference sequence). The CDR3 DNA follows: TGTGCCACCAGCACCTCAGGAAGTGTCTATAATTCACCCCTCCACTTT. Translation gives CATSTSGSVYNSPLHF.

The gene calls are TRBV30 and TRBJ2-7; 7 bases are shared with TRBD1. J gave up 12 bases and V 2 bases, and 13 bases lay outside the gene matches. This CDR3 is built from 13 residues. The germline gives CDR1 GTSNPN, CDR2 SVGIG (reference sequence). The CDR3 sequence is CAWSHNPGTVTYF. The CDR3 DNA sequence: TGTGCCTGGAGTCACAACCCCGGGACAGTTACGTACTTC.

The gene calls are TRBV19 and TRBJ2-1, with 11 nucleotides matching TRBD1. V was pared by 5 bases and J by 7 bases, with 7 bases of the junction left unmatched. Germline CDR1 reads LNHDA; CDR2 reads SQIVND (reference sequence). The CDR3 extends over 15 amino acids. CDR3 residues: CASSSPDRGRNEQFF. The CDR3 nucleotides read TGTGCCAGTAGTTCTCCGGACAGGGGGCGGAATGAGCAGTTCTTC. The full variable domain, rest sourced from reference TRBV19 and TRBJ2-1, is DGGITQSPKYLFRKEGQNVTLSCEQNLNHDAMYWYRQDPGQGLRLIYYSQIVNDFQKGDIAEGYSVSREKKESFPLTVTSAQKNPTAFYLCASSSPDRGRNEQFFGPGTRLTVL.

About this clone itself: The junction does not match germline at one end; this may be a read error. Other DNA sequences in the same sample also yield this CDR3. The chain carries TRBV2 and TRBJ2-7; D is unclear. The germline gives CDR1 SNHLY, CDR2 FYNNEI. The CDR3 totals 12 residues. The CDR3 protein is CASDPGTYEQYF. The CDR3, as DNA: TGTGCCAGCGATCCAGGCACCTACGAGCAGTATTTC.

The chain joins TRBV9 to TRBJ2-7; 7 bases fit TRBD2. The length of the CDR3 is 15 residues. The junction had 6 bases not matched to a gene; V was cut back by 0 bases and J by 3 bases. Germline V gene lookup returns CDR1 SGDLS and CDR2 YYNGEE. DNA for the CDR3: TGTGCCAGCAGCGTAGGTCCTAGCGGAGGCTACGAGCAGTACTTC. It encodes CASSVGPSGGYEQYF.

This clone has more than one count but fewer than ten. The V call is TRBV28, the J call TRBJ2-6, with 9 bases lining up with TRBD1. J gave up 4 bases and V 6 bases, and 4 bases lay outside the gene matches. The germline V gene has CDR1 MDHEN and CDR2 SYDVKM. This CDR3 has 15 residues. The CDR3 spells CASRLQGAGANVLTF. CDR3 coding DNA: TGTGCCAGCAGATTACAGGGGGCCGGGGCCAACGTCCTGACTTTC.

The chain links TRBV7-3 to TRBJ2-3, with a tentative D call TRBD1 (7 bases). Trimming stripped 1 base from V and 3 bases from J, with 11 bases between. The CDR3 sequence is 15 residues long. Germline CDR1 is SGHTA and CDR2 is FQGTGA. The CDR3, as DNA: TGTGCCAGCAGCTTAAAGCCAGGGGGGACAGATACGCAGTATTTT. Translating it yields CASSLKPGGTDTQYF.

The chain recombines TRBV28 with TRBJ2-7; no firm D call. This CDR3 comprises 15 residues. Looked up from germline, CDR1 is MDHEN and CDR2 is SYDVKM. The V end was cut by 10 bases, the J end by 7 bases, with 26 bases between. In DNA, the CDR3 is TGTGCCACCGAGTTTAATAGACCGCAGGCGAGAGAGCAGTACTTC. Protein product: CATEFNRPQAREQYF.

The genes are TRBV11-2 and TRBJ1-4; D may be TRBD1 (6 bases). V was clipped by 1 base and J by 8 bases, with 14 bases between them. The CDR3 contains 15 residues. In germline, CDR1 is SGHAT, CDR2 FQNNGV. The CDR3 coding sequence is TGTGCCAGCAGCTTAGGACAGGCCCAAGCCGAAAAACTGTTTTTT. It specifies CASSLGQAQAEKLFF. The full variable domain, rest sourced from reference TRBV11-2 and TRBJ1-4, is EAGVAQSPRYKIIEKRQSVAFWCNPISGHATLYWYQQILGQGPKLLIQFQNNGVVDDSQLPKDRFSAERLKGVDSTLKIQPAKLEDSAVYLCASSLGQAQAEKLFFGSGTQLSVL.

This rearrangement joins TRBV19 to TRBJ2-3, with D uncertain. The CDR3 is made up of 11 amino acids. V was pared by 6 bases and J by 7 bases, with 8 bases between. CDR1 is LNHDA and CDR2 is SQIVND in the germline V gene (reference sequence). CDR3 in DNA: TGTGCCAGTAGGGATAGCTATACGCAGTATTTT. As protein: CASRDSYTQYF. The whole variable domain, filled in from reference TRBV19 and TRBJ2-3, reads DGGITQSPKYLFRKEGQNVTLSCEQNLNHDAMYWYRQDPGQGLRLIYYSQIVNDFQKGDIAEGYSVSREKKESFPLTVTSAQKNPTAFYLCASRDSYTQYFGPGTRLTVL.

J is TRBJ2-2 and V is TRBV5-1, with TRBD2 matching 7 bases. With 3 bases clipped from V and 0 bases from J, the junction kept 8 bases outside the gene matches. Germline values: CDR1 SGHRS, CDR2 YFSETQ. CDR3 length equals 17 residues. CDR3 DNA: TGCGCCAGCAGCTGGAATAGAGCGGGGACGAACACCGGGGAGCTGTTTTTT. This gives the protein CASSWNRAGTNTGELFF.

The CDR3 DNA reads TGTGCCAGTAGTGTCCTTCCGGGACAGGGTTACGAGCAGTACTTC. As protein: CASSVLPGQGYEQYF. The chain links TRBV19 to TRBJ2-7; TRBD1 agrees at 9 bases. The CDR3 loop spans 15 amino acids. V was clipped by 5 bases and J by 4 bases; unmatched bases: 9. Germline CDR1 and CDR2: LNHDA and SQIVND (reference sequence). The whole variable domain, filled in from reference TRBV19 and TRBJ2-7, reads DGGITQSPKYLFRKEGQNVTLSCEQNLNHDAMYWYRQDPGQGLRLIYYSQIVNDFQKGDIAEGYSVSREKKESFPLTVTSAQKNPTAFYLCASSVLPGQGYEQYFGPGTRLTVT.

The chain carries TRBV27 and TRBJ2-1; TRBD2 agrees at 13 bases. Germline values: CDR1 MNHEY, CDR2 SMNVEV (reference sequence). The CDR3 consists of 18 residues. J gave up 2 bases and V 8 bases, and 12 bases lay outside the gene matches. CDR3 residues: CASCLRTSGSRTYNEQFF. CDR3 DNA: TGTGCCAGCTGCCTTCGGACTAGCGGGAGTAGGACCTACAATGAGCAGTTCTTC.

The chain couples TRBV2 to TRBJ2-7, with 8 bases lining up with TRBD2. The J segment lost 0 bases and the V segment lost 5 bases, leaving 0 bases of the junction unmatched. Germline assignment: CDR1 SNHLY and CDR2 FYNNEI. CDR3 length equals 13 residues. In nucleotides, the CDR3 is TGTGCCAGCAGTAGCGGGAGCTCCTACGAGCAGTACTTC. Translated: CASSSGSSYEQYF.

V is TRBV28 and J is TRBJ2-1, with D maybe TRBD1 (5 bases). The CDR3 contains 11 residues. Germline CDR1 is MDHEN and CDR2 is SYDVKM. V was shortened by 6 bases and J by 10 bases, with 10 bases between the two germline ends. CDR3 nucleotide sequence: TGTGCCAGCAGGGAAGGGGTCGAGCAGTTCTTC. It encodes CASREGVEQFF.

The V gene is TRBV12-3 or TRBV12-4, the J gene TRBJ1-2; a possible D gene is TRBD1 (5 bases). The CDR3 length is 13 residues. Trimming removed 7 bases from V and 8 bases from J, with 17 bases in between. CDR3 nucleotide sequence: TGTGCCAGCAATGACAGATCATCGGTAGGCTACACCTTC. It translates to CASNDRSSVGYTF.

The chain couples TRBV12-2 to TRBJ1-1; the DNA was not used to check the table's D call, TRBD1. TRBV12-2 is a pseudogene locus. This CDR3 region has 18 residues. The CDR3 sequence is CASRPPTGPVHMNTEAFF. CDR3 DNA sequence: TGTGCAAGTCGTCCCCCGACAGGGCCCGTCCACATGAACACTGAAGCTTTCTTT.

The V and J genes are TRBV19 and TRBJ1-5; 11 positions agree with TRBD1. This CDR3 has 15 amino acids. CDR1 is LNHDA and CDR2 is SQIVND in the germline V gene (reference sequence). Trimming cost V 5 bases and J 7 bases; bases outside gene matches: 7. The CDR3 coding sequence is TGTGCCAGTAGTTCCGGGACAGGGGGTTGGCAGCCCCAGCATTTT. This translates into CASSSGTGGWQPQHF.

This chain uses TRBV28 with TRBJ1-2; TRBD1 matches at 7 bases. Trimming at V came to 6 bases and at J to 1 base, leaving 17 bases not matched to a gene. This CDR3 is built from 18 residues. Germline V gives CDR1 MDHEN, CDR2 SYDVKM. The CDR3 DNA sequence: TGTGCCAGCAGCGACCCTCCTAAGTCGGGACAGATTAACTATGGCTACACCTTC. It translates to CASSDPPKSGQINYGYTF.

CDR3 bases: TGTGCCAGCAGCCCTTGGACAAACTCTGGAAACACCATATATTTT. Its protein product is CASSPWTNSGNTIYF. The chain carries TRBV7-9 and TRBJ1-3; possibly TRBD1 for D (5 bases). CDR1 and CDR2 from the germline V gene are SEHNR and FQNEAQ (reference sequence). The CDR3 is 15 amino acids. V was shortened by 5 bases and J by 0 bases, with 11 bases between the two germline ends.

This chain connects TRBV3-1 (or the pseudogene TRBV3-2) to TRBJ2-7, with TRBD2 identical over 7 bases. CDR3 length equals 15 residues. Germline loops: CDR1 LGHDT, CDR2 YNNKEL (reference sequence). J lost 2 bases, V lost 1 base, and 5 bases had no gene match. CDR3 protein: CASSQGDYPTYEQYF. The CDR3 DNA follows: TGTGCCAGCAGCCAAGGGGACTACCCGACCTACGAGCAGTACTTC.